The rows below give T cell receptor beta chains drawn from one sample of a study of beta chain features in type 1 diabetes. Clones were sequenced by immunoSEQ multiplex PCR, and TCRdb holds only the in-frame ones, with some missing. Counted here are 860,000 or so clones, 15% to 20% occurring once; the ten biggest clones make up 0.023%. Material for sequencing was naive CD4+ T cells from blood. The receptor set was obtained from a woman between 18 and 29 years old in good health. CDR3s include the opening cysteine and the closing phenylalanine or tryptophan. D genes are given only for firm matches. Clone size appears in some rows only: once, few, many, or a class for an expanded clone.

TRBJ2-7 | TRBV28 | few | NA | TGTGCCAGCAGTTTTAACTACGAGCAGTACTTC | CASSFNYEQYF
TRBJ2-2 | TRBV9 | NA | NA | TGTGCCAGCAGCTACGGGACTTTAAACACCGGGGAGCTGTTTTTT | CASSYGTLNTGELFF
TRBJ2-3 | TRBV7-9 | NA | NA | TGTGCCAGCAGCCCCGGCTGGGTATATTTGGAAAGCACAGATACGCAGTATTTT | CASSPGWVYLESTDTQYF
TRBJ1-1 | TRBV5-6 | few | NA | TGTGCCAGCAGCTTGGTCCAAGGCAGGAACACTGAAGCTTTCTTT | CASSLVQGRNTEAFF
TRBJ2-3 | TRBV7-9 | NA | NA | TGTGCCAGCAGCTTAGACAGCACAGATACGCAGTATTTT | CASSLDSTDTQYF
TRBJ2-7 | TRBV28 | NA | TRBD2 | TGTGCCAGCAGTTTCCTAGCGGGAGATCATGAGCAGTACTTC | CASSFLAGDHEQYF
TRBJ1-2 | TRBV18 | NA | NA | TGTGCCAGCTCACCTCTGGGCGGGCCATCAAACTATGGCTACACCTTC | CASSPLGGPSNYGYTF
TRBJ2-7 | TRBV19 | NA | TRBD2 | TGTGCCAGTAGCCCCCGAGCCGTAGCGGGAGGGCCAACCTACGAGCAGTACTTC | CASSPRAVAGGPTYEQYF
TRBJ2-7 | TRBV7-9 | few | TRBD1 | TGTGCCAGCAGCTTAGGGGGACAGCTCTACGAGCAGTACTTC | CASSLGGQLYEQYF
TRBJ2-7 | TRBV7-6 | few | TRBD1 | TGTGCCAGCAGCCCACGGGACAGGTCCTACGAGCAGTACTTC | CASSPRDRSYEQYF
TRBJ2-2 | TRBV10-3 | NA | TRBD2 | TGTGCCATCAGTGCTATAGGACTAGCGGGATCCCGAAGGTCGGGCGGGGAGCTGTTTTTT | CAISAIGLAGSRRSGGELFF
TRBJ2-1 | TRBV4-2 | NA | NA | TGTGCCAGCAGACCTAATGAGCGGAGGAGTAATGAGCAGTTCTTC | CASRPNERRSNEQFF
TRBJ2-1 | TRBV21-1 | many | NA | TGTGCCAGCAGCAACGGGAGTTCCGGCTTCAATGAGCAGTTCTTC | CASSNGSSGFNEQFF
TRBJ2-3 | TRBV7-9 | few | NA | TGTGCCAGCAGCTTTTTAAGCGGGAGCACAGATACGCAGTATTTT | CASSFLSGSTDTQYF
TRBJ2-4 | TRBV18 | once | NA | TGTGCCAGCTCAGCGCCGGGGACAACGGCCAAAAACATTCAGTACTTC | CASSAPGTTAKNIQYF
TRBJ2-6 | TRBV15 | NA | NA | TGTGCCACCAGCACCGCCGGCTCTGGGGCCAACGTCCTGACTTTC | CATSTAGSGANVLTF
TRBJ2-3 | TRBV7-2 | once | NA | TGTGCCAGCAGCCAAGACCTGGCAGATACGCAGTATTTT | CASSQDLADTQYF
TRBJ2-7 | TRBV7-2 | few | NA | TGTGCCAGCAGCCCCAGGCGCTCCTACGAGCAGTACTTC | CASSPRRSYEQYF
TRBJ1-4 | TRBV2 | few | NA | TGTGCCAGCCGATCACGTGAAACTAATGAAAAACTGTTTTTT | CASRSRETNEKLFF
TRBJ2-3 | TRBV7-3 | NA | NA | TGTGCCAGCAGCAACCACGGGGCATTACCCGGTGCAGATACGCAGTATTTT | CASSNHGALPGADTQYF
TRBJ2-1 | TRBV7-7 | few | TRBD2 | TGTGCTAGCAGCTTAGGTGGCGGGAGCCACAATGAGCAGTTCTTC | CASSLGGGSHNEQFF
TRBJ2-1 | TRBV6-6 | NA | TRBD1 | TGTGCCAGCAGTTACCCGCAGGGGGCTAGGGACAATGAGCAGTTCTTC | CASSYPQGARDNEQFF
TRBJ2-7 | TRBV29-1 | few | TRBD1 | TGCAGCGTTGAAGCAGAGACAGGGTACTCCTACGAGCAGTACTTC | CSVEAETGYSYEQYF
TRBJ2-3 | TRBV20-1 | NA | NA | TGCAGGGCCTCGAGTGGAGATACGCAGTATTTT | CRASSGDTQYF
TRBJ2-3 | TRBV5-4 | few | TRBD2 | TGTGCCAGTCAGGGCGGGAGCTCAGATACGCAGTATTTT | CASQGGSSDTQYF
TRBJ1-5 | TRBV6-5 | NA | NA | TGTGCCAGCAGTTACTCGGGGGCAGCGAGCCAGCCCCAGCATTTT | CASSYSGAASQPQHF
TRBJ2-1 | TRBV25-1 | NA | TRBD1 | TGTGCCAGCGCAAACCCGACAGGGAAATGGGTCGATGAGCAGTTCTTC | CASANPTGKWVDEQFF
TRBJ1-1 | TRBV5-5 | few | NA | TGTGCCAGCAGCTTGGCAGGGAGGTCACTCTCGAACACTGAAGCTTTCTTT | CASSLAGRSLSNTEAFF
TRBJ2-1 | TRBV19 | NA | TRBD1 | TGTGCCAGTAGTTCCGGGACAGGGAGGCTTGATGAGCAGTTCTTC | CASSSGTGRLDEQFF
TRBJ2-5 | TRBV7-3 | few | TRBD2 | TGTGCCAGCAGCCCAAGAGCGGGAGGGCAAGAGACCCAGTACTTC | CASSPRAGGQETQYF
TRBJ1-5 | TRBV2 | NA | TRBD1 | TGTGCCAGCAGGGGACAGTACAATCAGCCCCAGCATTTT | CASRGQYNQPQHF
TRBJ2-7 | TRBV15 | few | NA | TGTGCCACCAGCAGAGTTGGTGGCGGCCGATCCTACGAGCAGTACTTC | CATSRVGGGRSYEQYF
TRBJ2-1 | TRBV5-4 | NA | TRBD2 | TGTGCCAGCAGTGGCAGCGGGAGAGGTGAGCAGTTCTTC | CASSGSGRGEQFF
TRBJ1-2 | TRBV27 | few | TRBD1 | TGTGCCAGCAGTTTAAAGGGACAGGGGCCTTACGGCTATGGCTACACCTTC | CASSLKGQGPYGYGYTF
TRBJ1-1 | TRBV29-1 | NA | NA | TGCAGCGTTGCCGGGACCTGGGGGGGCACTGAAGCTTTCTTT | CSVAGTWGGTEAFF
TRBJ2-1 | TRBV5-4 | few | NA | TGTGCCAGCAGCTTGGGAGGGGGACTCAGAAACAATGAGCAGTTCTTC | CASSLGGGLRNNEQFF
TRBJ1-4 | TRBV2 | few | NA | TGTGCCAGCAGTGAAGTTGGGCTTGGGGAAAAACTGTTTTTT | CASSEVGLGEKLFF
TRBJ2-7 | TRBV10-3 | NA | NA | TGTGCCATCAGTGAGAGATTGGCTAGCAACTACGAGCAGTACTTC | CAISERLASNYEQYF
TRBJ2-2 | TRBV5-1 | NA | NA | TGCGCCAGGAAAACAGGAGTGAACACCGGGGAGCTGTTTTTT | CARKTGVNTGELFF